The 17 T cell receptor beta chains in this list originate from one sample, sequenced in a study of patients and donors after allogeneic stem cell transplantation. MiXCR, run by TCRdb on the RT-PCR reads, gives a single entry per CDR3 protein. The profile shows about 960,000 distinct CDR3 sequences, over 15% of them singletons. The sample consisted of blood, either unsorted or a sorted T cell fraction (not recorded which). The receptors stem from a human donor who was either an allogeneic HSCT recipient or a stem cell or donor lymphocyte infusion donor (not recorded which). It is not recorded whose cells these are; they may come from a transplant donor.

This clonotype was recorded a few times. The J gene is TRBJ2-7, the V gene TRBV6-1; a possible D gene is TRBD1 (6 bases). Germline CDR1 MNHNS, CDR2 SASEGT. The CDR3 consists of 14 residues. Trimming took 2 bases from V and 6 from J, leaving 14 bases between them. The CDR3 region is CASSESLQGGEQYF. The CDR3 DNA reads as TGTGCCAGCAGTGAATCGTTACAGGGTGGCGAGCAGTACTTC.

The CDR3 region has the DNA TGTGCCAGCAGCAAGATAGCGGGAGCCTTAGATACGCAGTATTTT. It codes for CASSKIAGALDTQYF. The genes are TRBV5-6 and TRBJ2-3; 9 nucleotides line up with TRBD2. This CDR3 has 15 residues. The ends lost 4 bases at V and 5 bases at J; junction bases unmatched: 8. Germline loops: CDR1 SGHDT, CDR2 YYEEEE.

This clonotype was picked up a small number of times. The chain employs TRBV2 and TRBJ2-7, with a possible D match to TRBD1 (6 bases). Germline lookup yields CDR1 SNHLY and CDR2 FYNNEI. V was shortened by 8 bases and J by 2 bases, with 13 bases between the two germline ends. This CDR3 spans 13 amino acids. The CDR3 DNA sequence: TGTGCCAGCCAACACGACAGGACCTACGAGCAGTACTTC. Translated, it gives CASQHDRTYEQYF.

The chain couples TRBV13 to TRBJ2-5; unclear D gene. Per the germline V gene, CDR1 is PRHDT and CDR2 is FYEKMQ (reference sequence). The CDR3 is 14 amino acids. V shed 2 bases and J shed 0 bases, with 7 bases lying between them. The CDR3 DNA is TGTGCCAGCAGCTTACTGCCCGACCAAGAGACCCAGTACTTC. The encoded protein is CASSLLPDQETQYF.

The genes are TRBV7-9 and TRBJ2-7, with unresolved D. Trimming left V 4 bases short and J 4 bases short, with 8 bases between. Per the germline V gene, CDR1 is SEHNR and CDR2 is FQNEAQ (reference sequence). The CDR3 consists of 12 residues. The CDR3 region has the DNA TGTGCCAGCAGCTCTCAACAATACGAGCAGTACTTC. It translates to CASSSQQYEQYF.

This clonotype came up many times. The CDR3 sequence: CASSFPPSSYNEQFF. CDR3 nucleotide sequence: TGTGCCAGCAGTTTCCCCCCGAGCTCCTACAATGAGCAGTTCTTC. The chain links TRBV12-3 or TRBV12-4 to TRBJ2-1; D is ambiguous. V gave up 3 bases and J gave up 0 bases, with 9 bases separating them. The CDR3 is 15 residues long.

The rearrangement uses TRBV7-9 and TRBJ1-1, with D maybe TRBD1 (6 bases). V was pared by 6 bases and J by 1 base, with 9 bases between. CDR1 and CDR2 (germline): SEHNR, FQNEAQ (reference sequence). The CDR3 spans 13 residues. CDR3: CASSGQQNTEAFF. CDR3 nucleotide sequence: TGTGCCAGCAGTGGACAGCAGAACACTGAAGCTTTCTTT.

This chain links TRBV27 with TRBJ1-1; a weak D match, TRBD1 (6 bases). Per germline, CDR1 MNHEY and CDR2 SMNVEV (reference sequence). The ends were cut back, 5 bases at V and 4 bases at J, with 17 bases in the middle. The CDR3 loop spans 15 amino acids. As DNA, the CDR3 is TGTGCCAGCAGTCTGACCAGGGGATGGGGCACTGAAGCTTTCTTT. It codes for CASSLTRGWGTEAFF.

This clonotype was detected only a few times. CDR3 region: CATGDRVPRGHQPQHF. CDR3 bases: TGTGCCACCGGGGACAGGGTGCCGAGGGGACATCAGCCCCAGCATTTT. This rearrangement joins TRBV15 to TRBJ1-5, with 9 bases matching TRBD1. With 8 bases clipped from V and 5 bases from J, the junction kept 13 bases outside the gene matches. Germline CDR1 LNHNV, CDR2 YYDKDF (reference sequence). The CDR3 spans 16 residues.

This chain links TRBV20-1 with TRBJ1-2; no clear D. Germline V gene sequence: CDR1 DFQATT, CDR2 SNEGSKA (reference sequence). The CDR3 covers 12 residues. Trimming stripped 6 bases from V and 8 bases from J, with 16 bases between. The chain's CDR3 is CSAPSLTRGYTF. CDR3 DNA: TGCAGTGCCCCCTCCTTGACGAGGGGCTACACCTTC.

Only a few counts were recorded for this clonotype. This rearrangement joins TRBV27 to TRBJ2-7; 8 bases match TRBD1. CDR1 and CDR2 from the germline V gene are MNHEY and SMNVEV (reference sequence). This CDR3 has 15 amino acids. The V and J ends lost 8 bases and 4 bases, in that order; junction bases with no gene match: 13. The CDR3 coding sequence is TGTGCCAGCGCCCGGTTAGGTGACAGGGGTTACGAGCAGTACTTC. This encodes CASARLGDRGYEQYF.

Only a few counts were recorded for this clonotype. This rearrangement joins TRBV7-2 to TRBJ2-1; 8 nucleotides align to TRBD2. The ends lost 7 bases at V and 1 base at J; junction bases unmatched: 6. This CDR3 is 15 amino acids long. Germline lookup yields CDR1 SGHTA and CDR2 FQGNSA. The CDR3 region is CASNRGGVSYNEQFF. The CDR3 DNA reads as TGTGCCAGCAACCGGGGGGGCGTATCCTACAATGAGCAGTTCTTC. Based on the CDR3 plus reference TRBV7-2 and TRBJ2-1, the full variable domain is GAGVSQSPSNKVTEKGKDVELRCDPISGHTALYWYRQSLGQGLEFLIYFQGNSAPDKSGLPSDRFSAERTGGSVSTLTIQRTQQEDSAVYLCASNRGGVSYNEQFFGPGTRLTVL.

This clonotype was seen more than once but under ten times. This chain uses TRBV5-1 with TRBJ1-3; 11 nucleotides agree with TRBD1. This CDR3 is built from 17 residues. CDR1 and CDR2 from the germline V gene are SGHRS and YFSETQ. V lost 4 bases, J lost 2 bases, and 8 bases stayed unmatched. In DNA, the CDR3 is TGCGCCAGCAGCCATGGACAGGGGGCGACCCCTGGAAACACCATATATTTT. As protein: CASSHGQGATPGNTIYF.

This rearrangement joins TRBV20-1 to TRBJ2-1, with unresolved D. CDR1 is DFQATT, CDR2 SNEGSKA, per germline (reference sequence). V was pared by 1 base and J by 2 bases, with 9 bases between. The CDR3 contains 14 residues. CDR3 in amino acids: CSARGLSPYNEQFF. The CDR3, as DNA: TGCAGTGCTAGAGGGCTAAGCCCCTACAATGAGCAGTTCTTC.

This clonotype has at least ten counts. The genes are TRBV6-2 or TRBV6-3 and TRBJ2-7, with D perhaps matching TRBD2 (5 bases). The germline V gene encodes CDR1 MNHEY and CDR2 SVGEGT. Between the trimmed V and J ends, which lost 4 bases and 1 base, there was a span of 11 bases. This CDR3 has 14 residues. The chain's CDR3 is CASSSPSGSYEQYF. The CDR3 region has the DNA TGTGCCAGCAGTTCACCCTCGGGGTCCTACGAGCAGTACTTC.

V usage is TRBV4-3 and J usage is TRBJ1-6; D unclear. This CDR3 region has 17 residues. CDR1 is LGHNA, CDR2 YSLEER, per germline. V lost 0 bases to trimming and J lost 5 bases, with 14 bases between them. This chain's CDR3 is CASSQDLGEVDNSPLHF. The CDR3 DNA reads as TGCGCCAGCAGCCAAGATCTCGGGGAGGTGGATAATTCACCCCTCCACTTT.

This clonotype was counted ten times or more. The CDR3 region is CAWPLGADYGYTF. CDR3 DNA sequence: TGTGCCTGGCCCCTCGGGGCTGACTATGGCTACACCTTC. V is TRBV30 and J is TRBJ1-2, with D maybe TRBD1 (5 bases). The germline V and J ends were trimmed by 5 bases and 3 bases, with 13 bases remaining between them. The germline V gene has CDR1 GTSNPN and CDR2 SVGIG (reference sequence). The CDR3 is made up of 13 amino acids.